Below are 17 T cell receptor beta chains sequenced from a single sample in a study of identical twins. From the 5' RACE reads, TCRdb called clonotypes with MiXCR, one entry per CDR3 protein. The sample has fewer than 350,000 distinct CDR3 sequences, 6.5% to 9.5% seen once. These data were likewise used in another study, on yellow fever vaccine responses in identical twins.

Input material: memory (CD45RO+) T cells sorted from blood. Receptors were obtained from a woman aged 18-29 years in good health.

The chain joins TRBV25-1 to TRBJ1-5, with 7 bases fitting TRBD1. Germline lookup yields CDR1 MGHDK and CDR2 SYGVNS. The trim removed 8 bases at V and 9 bases at J, leaving 4 bases unmatched. The CDR3 runs 11 residues. CDR3 amino acids: CASDREAPQHF. The DNA for the CDR3 is TGTGCCAGCGACAGGGAAGCGCCCCAGCATTTT.

This clonotype has at least ten counts. The chain combines TRBV5-1 with TRBJ2-2; maybe TRBD1 (6 bases). The CDR3 loop spans 16 amino acids. V was shortened by 1 base and J by 0 bases, with 10 bases between the two germline ends. Per germline, CDR1 SGHRS and CDR2 YFSETQ. CDR3 nucleotide sequence: TGCGCCAGCAGCTTGACCGGGACACCGAACACCGGGGAGCTGTTTTTT. As protein: CASSLTGTPNTGELFF.

Many counts were recorded for this clonotype. V and J are TRBV5-1 and TRBJ2-1; 7 bases line up with TRBD1. The CDR3 contains 12 residues. The trim removed 0 bases at V and 10 bases at J, leaving 1 base unmatched. Germline CDR1 and CDR2: SGHRS and YFSETQ. In DNA form, the CDR3 reads TGCGCCAGCAGCTTGGGGGGACAGGAGCAGTTCTTC. Translating it yields CASSLGGQEQFF. Full variable domain (outside the CDR3, taken from reference TRBV5-1 and TRBJ2-1): KAGVTQTPRYLIKTRGQQVTLSCSPISGHRSVSWYQQTPGQGLQFLFEYFSETQRNKGNFPGRFSGRQFSNSRSEMNVSTLELGDSALYLCASSLGGQEQFFGPGTRLTVL.

This clonotype appeared a few times. The V gene is TRBV20-1, the J gene TRBJ2-5; no clear D gene. The CDR3 runs 13 residues. The germline CDR1 and CDR2 sequences are DFQATT and SNEGSKA (reference sequence). Trimming pared 7 bases from V and 1 base from J, leaving 13 bases between. CDR3 in amino acids: CSGNLAAQETQYF. For the CDR3, the DNA is TGCAGTGGGAACTTAGCAGCCCAAGAGACCCAGTACTTC.

In this sample, this clonotype turned up a few times. The gene calls are TRBV20-1 and TRBJ2-1, with 8 bases matching TRBD1. Germline V lookup: CDR1 DFQATT, CDR2 SNEGSKA (reference sequence). The ends lost 0 bases at V and 2 bases at J; junction bases unmatched: 6. The CDR3 runs to 16 residues. CDR3 DNA: TGCAGTGCTAGAGACCCGGACAGGGCAACCTACAATGAGCAGTTCTTC. Translation gives CSARDPDRATYNEQFF.

This clonotype has a count of ten or more. This rearrangement joins TRBV7-9 to TRBJ2-3, with 7 bases fitting TRBD2. J was trimmed by 6 bases and V by 1 base; bases with no gene match: 7. Germline V gene lookup returns CDR1 SEHNR and CDR2 FQNEAQ (reference sequence). The CDR3 sequence is 15 residues long. CDR3 in DNA: TGTGCCAGCAGCTTAGTGGCTAGCGGAAAGGATACGCAGTATTTT. Its protein is CASSLVASGKDTQYF.

This clonotype was recorded a few times. J is TRBJ2-1 and V is TRBV10-1; either TRBD1 or TRBD2 may supply D (5 bases each). This CDR3 spans 13 amino acids. V lost 5 bases and J lost 5, with 10 bases in between. Germline V CDR1 and CDR2: WNHNN, SYGVQD (reference sequence). CDR3 sequence: CASSKVGDNEQFF. The DNA for the CDR3 is TGCGCCAGCAGTAAGGTGGGGGACAATGAGCAGTTCTTC.

The rearrangement uses TRBV2 and TRBJ2-5; D is ambiguous. Germline V CDR1 and CDR2: SNHLY, FYNNEI. Trimming took 7 bases from V and 2 from J, leaving 11 bases between them. The length of the CDR3 is 13 residues. The CDR3 region has the DNA TGTGCCAGCATGAGTTGGGCACAAGAGACCCAGTACTTC. Translated, it gives CASMSWAQETQYF.

This clonotype was observed at least ten times. The CDR3 nucleotides are TGCGCCAGCAGCTTGGCCTCGGGACAGAATAATTCACCCCTCCACTTT. Residues: CASSLASGQNNSPLHF. The chain combines TRBV5-1 with TRBJ1-6; 7 nucleotides agree with TRBD1. The trim removed 0 bases at V and 5 bases at J, leaving 5 bases unmatched. CDR3 length: 16 residues. Germline loops: CDR1 SGHRS, CDR2 YFSETQ. Based on the CDR3 plus reference TRBV5-1 and TRBJ1-6, the full variable domain is KAGVTQTPRYLIKTRGQQVTLSCSPISGHRSVSWYQQTPGQGLQFLFEYFSETQRNKGNFPGRFSGRQFSNSRSEMNVSTLELGDSALYLCASSLASGQNNSPLHFGNGTRLTVT.

This clonotype was counted between two and nine times. The genes are TRBV19 and TRBJ1-2; a weak D match, TRBD1 (5 bases). Trimming left V 7 bases short and J 8 bases short, with 17 bases between. Germline assignment: CDR1 LNHDA and CDR2 SQIVND (reference sequence). This CDR3 has 13 residues. CDR3 region: CASTARGFWGYTF. As DNA, the CDR3 is TGTGCCAGTACCGCCCGGGGCTTCTGGGGCTACACCTTC.

At least ten counts were recorded for this clonotype. The chain employs TRBV6-1 and TRBJ2-1; D is possibly TRBD2 (5 bases). Germline V gene lookup returns CDR1 MNHNS and CDR2 SASEGT. The V gene lost 2 bases and the J gene lost 10 bases, with 12 bases spanning the gap. The CDR3 is 13 residues long. The CDR3 region is CASSETSRREQFF. CDR3 DNA: TGTGCCAGCAGTGAAACCAGCAGGAGGGAGCAGTTCTTC.

This chain links TRBV7-6 with TRBJ2-6; no clear D. The CDR3 runs to 14 residues. The V and J ends lost 5 bases and 1 base respectively, with 6 bases between them. Looked up from germline, CDR1 is SGHVS and CDR2 is FNYEAQ. The DNA of the CDR3 is TGTGCCAGCAGCGATTATTCTGGGGCCAACGTCCTGACTTTC. It codes for CASSDYSGANVLTF.

In its sample, this clonotype was seen many times. This chain joins TRBV27 and TRBJ2-3, with D possibly TRBD2 on 6 matching bases. Germline CDR1 reads MNHEY; CDR2 reads SMNVEV (reference sequence). Trimming took 5 bases from V and 0 from J, leaving 12 bases between them. CDR3 length: 15 amino acids. The CDR3 nucleotides read TGTGCCAGCAGTCCGGGAGCCGCTAGCACAGATACGCAGTATTTT. This gives the protein CASSPGAASTDTQYF.

At least ten counts were recorded for this clonotype. The rearrangement joins TRBV7-2 to TRBJ2-1, with a possible D match to TRBD1 (5 bases). The V gene lost 3 bases and the J gene lost 5 bases, with 11 bases spanning the gap. Germline values: CDR1 SGHTA, CDR2 FQGNSA. This CDR3 contains 14 residues. The CDR3 coding sequence is TGTGCCAGCAGCTTTGGGGCCTGGAACAATGAGCAGTTCTTC. Residues: CASSFGAWNNEQFF.

This chain joins TRBV7-3 and TRBJ2-1; 8 nucleotides align to TRBD2. This CDR3 has 15 amino acids. Trimming cost V 3 bases and J 5 bases; bases outside gene matches: 6. Germline CDR1 reads SGHTA; CDR2 reads FQGTGA. The CDR3 DNA sequence: TGTGCCAGCAGCTTTACGGGAGGGTCCAACAATGAGCAGTTCTTC. As protein: CASSFTGGSNNEQFF.

This rearrangement joins TRBV3-1 to TRBJ1-3, with a tentative D call TRBD1 (5 bases). CDR3 size: 17 residues. V lost 1 base to trimming and J lost 0 bases, with 13 bases between them. CDR1 and CDR2 from the germline V gene are LGHDT and YNNKEL (reference sequence). CDR3 DNA: TGTGCCAGCAGCCAAGTTCGTACAGGCATCTCTGGAAACACCATATATTTT. It yields the protein CASSQVRTGISGNTIYF.

In its sample, this clonotype was seen a few times. The V and J genes are TRBV19 and TRBJ2-1, with D possibly TRBD2 on 6 matching bases. The V and J ends lost 3 bases and 6 bases respectively, with 15 bases between them. Germline CDR1 reads LNHDA; CDR2 reads SQIVND (reference sequence). The CDR3 spans 15 residues. The CDR3 is CASSIGRDRGNEQFF. CDR3 DNA sequence: TGTGCCAGTAGTATCGGGCGGGATCGGGGCAATGAGCAGTTCTTC.